This T cell receptor (beta chain) was sequenced for a study of blood T cell repertoires in COVID-19. Study-wide background: Sources were T cells, B-cell-depleted T cells, or PBMCs; the material itself was cDNA or gDNA.

Adults between roughly 18 and 90 years of age took part from 20 to 25 US areas. Data came from immunoSEQ multiplex PCR; TCRdb stores just in-frame clones and leaves some out. The repertoire includes about 380,000 clones, more than 75% of them detected once, and 1.3% sits in the top ten. After removal of 0 bases from V and 5 bases from J, the junction contained 1 base not matched to a gene. CDR1 is SGHKS and CDR2 is YYEKEE in the germline V gene (reference sequence). CDR3 length: 14 residues. This clone was observed a handful of times. The sample holds other DNA sequences that translate to the same CDR3.

The chain couples TRBV5-5 to TRBJ1-1, with 10 bases lining up with TRBD1. The sequenced sample was PBMCs or T cells enriched from blood (not recorded which). This receptor was obtained from a young man who had recovered from COVID-19. The CDR3: CASSLGTGGTEAFF. For the CDR3, the DNA is TGTGCCAGCAGCTTGGGGACAGGGGGGACTGAAGCTTTCTTT.